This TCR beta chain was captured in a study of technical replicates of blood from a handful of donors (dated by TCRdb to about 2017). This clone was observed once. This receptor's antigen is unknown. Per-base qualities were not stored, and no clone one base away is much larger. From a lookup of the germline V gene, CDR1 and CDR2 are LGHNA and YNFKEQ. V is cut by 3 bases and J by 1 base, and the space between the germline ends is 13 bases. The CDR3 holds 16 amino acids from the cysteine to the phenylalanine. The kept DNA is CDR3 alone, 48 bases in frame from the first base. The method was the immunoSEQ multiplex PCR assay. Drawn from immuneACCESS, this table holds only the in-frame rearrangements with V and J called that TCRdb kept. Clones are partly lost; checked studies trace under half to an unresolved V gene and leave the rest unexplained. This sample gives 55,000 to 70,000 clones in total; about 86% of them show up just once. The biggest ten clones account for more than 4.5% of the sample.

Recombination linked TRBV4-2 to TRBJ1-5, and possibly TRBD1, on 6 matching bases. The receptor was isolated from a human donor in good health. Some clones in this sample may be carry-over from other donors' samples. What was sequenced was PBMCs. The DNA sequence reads TGTGCCAGCAGCCAGACAGGACAGATCAGCAATCAGCCCCAGCATTTT. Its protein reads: CASSQTGQISNQPQHF.